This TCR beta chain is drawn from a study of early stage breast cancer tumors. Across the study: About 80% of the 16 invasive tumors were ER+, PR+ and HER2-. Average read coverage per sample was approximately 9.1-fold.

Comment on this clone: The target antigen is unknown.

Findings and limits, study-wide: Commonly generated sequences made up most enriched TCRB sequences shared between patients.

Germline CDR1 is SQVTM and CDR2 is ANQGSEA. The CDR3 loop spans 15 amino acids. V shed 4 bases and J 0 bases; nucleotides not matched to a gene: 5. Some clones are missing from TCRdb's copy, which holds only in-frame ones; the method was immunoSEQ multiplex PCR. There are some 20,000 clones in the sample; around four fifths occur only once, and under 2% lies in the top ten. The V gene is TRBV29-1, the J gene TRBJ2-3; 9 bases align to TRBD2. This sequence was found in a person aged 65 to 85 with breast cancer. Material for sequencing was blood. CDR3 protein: CSVGLAGASTDTQYF. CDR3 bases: TGCAGCGTTGGGTTAGCGGGGGCTAGCACAGATACGCAGTATTTT.